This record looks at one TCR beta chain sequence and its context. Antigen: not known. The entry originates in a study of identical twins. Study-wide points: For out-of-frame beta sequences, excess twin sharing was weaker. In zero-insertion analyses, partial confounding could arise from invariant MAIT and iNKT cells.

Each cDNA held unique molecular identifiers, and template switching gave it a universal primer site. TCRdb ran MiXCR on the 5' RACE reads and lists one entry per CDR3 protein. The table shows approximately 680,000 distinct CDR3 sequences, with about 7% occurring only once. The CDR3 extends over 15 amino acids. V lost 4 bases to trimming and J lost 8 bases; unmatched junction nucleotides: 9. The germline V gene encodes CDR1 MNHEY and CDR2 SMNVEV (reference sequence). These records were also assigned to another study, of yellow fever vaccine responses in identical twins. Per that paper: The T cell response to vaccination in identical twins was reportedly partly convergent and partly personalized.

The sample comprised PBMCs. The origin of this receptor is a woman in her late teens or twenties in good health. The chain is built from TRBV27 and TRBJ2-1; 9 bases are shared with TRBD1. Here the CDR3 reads CASSYAGTGFYEQFF. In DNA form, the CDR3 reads TGTGCCAGCAGTTACGCCGGGACAGGGTTCTATGAGCAGTTCTTC.